This T cell receptor beta chain derives from a study of CD4 T cells in relation to SARS-CoV-2 and coronaviruses. Study summary: Median patient age was roughly 35 years, spanning 21 to 72 years.

The V gene's germline CDR1 is MDHEN and CDR2 SYDVKM. Between the trimmed V and J ends, which lost 3 bases and 0 bases, there was a span of 8 bases. The CDR3 totals 14 residues. Points from the study as a whole: The cross-reactivity analysis covered only spike protein, not other viral proteins. Each donor contributed either pre-pandemic or post-infection samples, not both.

Clones were read by immunoSEQ multiplex PCR, and TCRdb kept only the in-frame ones, dropping some. The sample has 40,000 or so clones; approximately 85% are singletons. CD4 enrichment then naive enrichment separated naive from memory CD4+ cells. Concerning this clone: Antigen unknown.

The rearrangement uses TRBV28 and TRBJ2-5; D may be TRBD1 (5 bases). This TCR came from an adult with COVID-19. Sequenced: memory CD4+ T cells from PBMCs. Here the CDR3 reads CASSFWTNQETQYF. In DNA form, the CDR3 reads TGTGCCAGCAGTTTTTGGACAAACCAAGAGACCCAGTACTTC.